This entry is about one TCR beta chain. The junction departs from germline at one end; a sequencing error may be responsible. This record comes from a study of cytomegalovirus exposure and HLA in healthy donors. Researchers ran the PCR with 60 Vbeta and 13 Jbeta primers. Assay used: immunoSEQ multiplex PCR; TCRdb lists only in-frame clones, some missing. Among 150,000 to 200,000 clones listed, about 80% were seen once. Germline lookup yields CDR1 GTSNPN and CDR2 SVGIG (reference sequence). This CDR3 region has 11 residues. Nominally healthy donors provided the samples, though records likely missed some immune exposures.

Sequencing was performed on PBMCs. V and J are TRBV30 and TRBJ2-7, with 8 nucleotides matching TRBD1. The receptor comes from a man aged 25-40 years in good health and CMV-seronegative. The CDR3 DNA follows: TGTGCCTGGAGTACTGGACAGGGCGTAGACTTC. Its translation: CAWSTGQGVDF.